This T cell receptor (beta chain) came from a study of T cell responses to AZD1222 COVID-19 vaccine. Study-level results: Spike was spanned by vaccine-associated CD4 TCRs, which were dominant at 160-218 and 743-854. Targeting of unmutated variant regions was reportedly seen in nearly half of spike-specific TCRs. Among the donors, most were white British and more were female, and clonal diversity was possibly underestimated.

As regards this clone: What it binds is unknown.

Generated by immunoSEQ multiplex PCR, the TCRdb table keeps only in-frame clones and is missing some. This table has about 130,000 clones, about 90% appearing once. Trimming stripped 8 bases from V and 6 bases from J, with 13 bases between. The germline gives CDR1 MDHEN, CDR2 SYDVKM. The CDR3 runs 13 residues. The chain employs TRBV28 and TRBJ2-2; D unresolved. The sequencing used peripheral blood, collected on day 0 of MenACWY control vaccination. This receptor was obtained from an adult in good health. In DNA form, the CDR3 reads TGTGCCAGCGGTGACACGGCCCCCGGGGAGCTGTTTTTT. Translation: CASGDTAPGELFF.